This record concerns one T cell receptor (beta chain) sequence. Its antigen is still unknown. This sample includes further DNA sequences coding for the same CDR3. The entry originates in a study of cytomegalovirus exposure and HLA in healthy donors. Study-level findings and limits: In a later analysis, across HLA loci, associated TCR counts were highest for DRB1, lowest for HLA-C.

The PCR was carried out with 60 Vbeta primers and 13 Jbeta primers. Assay: immunoSEQ multiplex PCR; the TCRdb copy retains only in-frame clones and omits some. The repertoire includes some 130,000 clones, around 80% of them detected once, and 2% to 3% sits in the top ten. The CDR3 extends over 13 amino acids. Trimming cost V 2 bases and J 6 bases; bases outside gene matches: 5. The germline gives CDR1 GTSNPN, CDR2 SVGIG (reference sequence). The receptor was isolated from a middle-aged man in good health and CMV-seronegative. The gene calls are TRBV30 and TRBJ2-3; 7 nucleotides agree with TRBD2. Sequencing was performed on PBMCs. The CDR3 sequence: CAWSLGRADTQYF. For the CDR3, the DNA is TGTGCCTGGAGTCTTGGGAGGGCGGATACGCAGTATTTT.